The 27 T cell receptor beta chains given below trace back to one sample, sequenced in a study of spatial heterogeneity in lung cancer. One entry per CDR3 protein, called by TCRdb with MiXCR from the 5' RACE reads. The data hold around 25,000 distinct CDR3 sequences, with about 13% observed a single time. As for time point: sample taken at primary tumor resection. Extraction of whole RNA from tumor, nontumor lung or frozen PBMC preceded unsorted sequencing. This material consisted of PBMCs, taken at surgery. Receptors originate from a female donor with early-stage non-small cell lung cancer.

In its sample, this clonotype was seen many times. The CDR3 does not end in the conserved phenylalanine or tryptophan, so this is likely a read error. J is TRBJ2-7 and V is TRBV3-1; D may be TRBD1 (5 bases). CDR3 size: 15 residues. V lost 4 bases to trimming and J lost 0 bases, with 13 bases between them. Germline CDR1 reads LGHDT; CDR2 reads YNNKEL (reference sequence). The DNA of the CDR3 is TGTGCCAGCAGCCCCTCCTGGGGCAGCTCCTACGAGCAGTACTTA. Translation gives CASSPSWGSSYEQYL.

This CDR3 reads CASSRLAGVLQETQYF. For the CDR3, the DNA is TGTGCCAGCAGTAGACTAGCGGGGGTCTTACAAGAGACCCAGTACTTC. J is TRBJ2-5 and V is TRBV6-2 or TRBV6-3, with 12 bases matching TRBD2. Germline CDR1 is MNHEY and CDR2 is SVGEGT. The V segment lost 5 bases and the J segment 2 bases; nucleotides outside the gene matches: 6. This CDR3 has 16 amino acids.

This clonotype was recorded many times. The V gene is TRBV12-3 or TRBV12-4, the J gene TRBJ1-5; D is undetermined. The CDR3 has 13 amino acids. Trimming left V 7 bases short and J 4 bases short, with 11 bases between. In DNA, the CDR3 is TGTGCCAGCACCCAAACTGAGAATCAGCCCCAGCATTTT. Translating it yields CASTQTENQPQHF.

V gene TRBV14 combines with J gene TRBJ1-2, with a possible D match to TRBD1 (6 bases). V lost 2 bases and J 4 bases, leaving 8 bases between the germline ends. CDR1 and CDR2 from the germline V gene are SGHDN and FVKESK. The length of the CDR3 is 13 residues. CDR3 amino acids: CASSQLQGYGYTF. CDR3 DNA sequence: TGTGCCAGCAGCCAACTACAGGGCTATGGCTACACCTTC.

This clonotype was observed many times. This rearrangement joins TRBV3-1 to TRBJ1-1; D gene uncertain. Germline values: CDR1 LGHDT, CDR2 YNNKEL (reference sequence). CDR3 length: 13 residues. V was pared by 10 bases and J by 6 bases, with 18 bases between. The CDR3 DNA follows: TGTGCCACCGCACCATCCCGGACCGCTGAAGCTTTCTTT. This codes for CATAPSRTAEAFF.

This clonotype has at least ten counts. V usage is TRBV19 and J usage is TRBJ2-4; maybe TRBD2 (5 bases). The CDR3 runs to 12 residues. From germline, CDR1 is LNHDA and CDR2 SQIVND (reference sequence). Trimming pared 4 bases from V and 9 bases from J, leaving 10 bases between. This chain's CDR3 is CASSRTRGIQYF. The DNA of the CDR3 is TGTGCCAGTAGTAGGACTCGAGGCATTCAGTACTTC.

At least ten counts were recorded for this clonotype. The V and J genes are TRBV9 and TRBJ2-2; 7 nucleotides line up with TRBD1. Germline V gene lookup returns CDR1 SGDLS and CDR2 YYNGEE. Trimming took 3 bases from V and 8 from J; bases not matched to a gene: 7. This CDR3 contains 14 residues. This CDR3 is CASSAHRGAGELFF. The DNA for the CDR3 is TGTGCCAGCAGCGCCCACAGGGGCGCGGGGGAGCTGTTTTTT.

This clonotype was counted ten times or more. The gene calls are TRBV29-1 and TRBJ2-5; a weak D match, TRBD1 (6 bases). The germline V and J ends were trimmed by 4 bases and 4 bases, with 13 bases remaining between them. The CDR3 is 13 amino acids. Germline V gene sequence: CDR1 SQVTM, CDR2 ANQGSEA. The CDR3 nucleotides are TGCAGCGTTGGACAGGAGGTTCGAGAGACCCAGTACTTC. It specifies CSVGQEVRETQYF.

The chain joins TRBV29-1 to TRBJ1-5; D is undetermined. This CDR3 has 12 residues. The ends were cut back, 5 bases at V and 2 bases at J, with 7 bases in the middle. CDR1 is SQVTM, CDR2 ANQGSEA, per germline. The CDR3 DNA sequence: TGCAGCGTTCGGGGTGGCAATCAGCCCCAGCATTTT. It specifies CSVRGGNQPQHF.

This clonotype appeared many times. This sequence joins TRBV4-2 and TRBJ1-5; 8 bases map to TRBD1. Germline CDR1 and CDR2: LGHNA and YNFKEQ. The CDR3 spans 16 residues. After removal of 1 base from V and 6 bases from J, the junction contained 8 bases not matched to a gene. In DNA form, the CDR3 reads TGTGCCAGCAGCCAAGTCGTGACAGGGGACGGTCAGCCCCAGCATTTT. Its translation is CASSQVVTGDGQPQHF.

This clonotype has a count of ten or more. The chain is built from TRBV12-3 or TRBV12-4 and TRBJ2-3, with a weak D call TRBD2 (5 bases). The ends were cut back, 3 bases at V and 2 bases at J, with 9 bases in the middle. The CDR3 consists of 14 residues. CDR3 bases: TGTGCCAGCAGTTTCCCGGACTCCACAGATACGCAGTATTTT. It specifies CASSFPDSTDTQYF.

This clonotype was seen ten or more times. V is TRBV7-2 and J is TRBJ2-1; 9 bases map to TRBD2. J was trimmed by 3 bases and V by 5 bases; bases with no gene match: 8. The CDR3 covers 16 residues. Looked up from germline, CDR1 is SGHTA and CDR2 is FQGNSA. The CDR3 DNA sequence: TGTGCCAGCAGCACTATGGCGGGAGGGGGCTACAATGAGCAGTTCTTC. It translates to CASSTMAGGGYNEQFF.

The rearrangement uses TRBV19 and TRBJ2-1; 9 nucleotides align to TRBD2. V trimming: 1 base; J trimming: 4 bases; junction bases outside the gene matches: 5. Germline CDR1 is LNHDA and CDR2 is SQIVND (reference sequence). CDR3 length: 16 amino acids. CDR3 in DNA: TGTGCCAGTAGTATAGGAGTAGCGGGAGCATACAATGAGCAGTTCTTC. It is translated as CASSIGVAGAYNEQFF.

This clonotype was found a few times. This may arise from a read error, as a much more abundant clone is one base away. The chain uses TRBV27 and TRBJ2-1; D is perhaps TRBD2 (5 bases). This CDR3 comprises 13 residues. Germline V lookup: CDR1 MNHEY, CDR2 SMNVEV (reference sequence). The CDR3 reads CAGSSTGYNEQFF. The CDR3 coding sequence is TGTGCCGGCAGTTCGACGGGATACAATGAGCAGTTCTTC.

This clonotype was observed many times. The V gene is TRBV4-1, the J gene TRBJ1-6; D may be TRBD1 (5 bases). The CDR3 extends over 17 amino acids. The germline CDR1 and CDR2 sequences are MGHRA and YSYEKL. Trimming took 1 base from V and 11 from J, leaving 21 bases between them. For the CDR3, the DNA is TGCGCCAGCAGCCAAGTAGACATGGGGCTGGCCAAGCCACCCCTCCACTTT. Translating gives CASSQVDMGLAKPPLHF.

The chain joins TRBV7-8 to TRBJ2-3; unclear D gene. The CDR3 covers 17 residues. Germline values: CDR1 SGHVS, CDR2 FQNEAQ. V dropped 5 bases and J dropped 3 bases, with 21 bases sitting between them. The CDR3 sequence: CASSPRAGPSLTDTQYF. The CDR3 DNA reads as TGTGCCAGCAGCCCGCGTGCAGGACCTTCGTTGACAGATACGCAGTATTTT. The complete variable domain, with remaining parts taken from reference TRBV7-8 and TRBJ2-3, reads GAGVSQSPRYKVAKRGQDVALRCDPISGHVSLFWYQQALGQGPEFLTYFQNEAQLDKSGLPSDRFFAERPEGSVSTLKIQRTQQEDSAVYLCASSPRAGPSLTDTQYFGPGTRLTVL.

This clonotype was found many times. The rearrangement uses TRBV9 and TRBJ2-1, with TRBD2 matching 7 bases. V trimming: 4 bases; J trimming: 0 bases; junction bases outside the gene matches: 7. Germline CDR1 and CDR2: SGDLS and YYNGEE. CDR3 size: 16 residues. The CDR3 is CASSLTSDDSYNEQFF. DNA for the CDR3: TGTGCCAGCAGCTTAACTAGCGATGACTCCTACAATGAGCAGTTCTTC.

A remark on this clonotype: A junction end diverges from the germline sequence, so it may reflect a read error. J is TRBJ1-2 and V is TRBV4-3, with D maybe TRBD1 (5 bases). The CDR3 has 15 amino acids. CDR1 and CDR2 from the germline V gene are LGHNA and YSLEER. CDR3: CASGQGEDKYYGYTF. The CDR3 DNA reads as TGCGCCAGCGGCCAAGGGGAAGACAAATACTATGGCTACACCTTC.

The CDR3 coding sequence is TGTGCCAGCATCCAAGAGTGGTCTAACTATGGCTACACCTTC. Translated, it gives CASIQEWSNYGYTF. V and J are TRBV12-3 or TRBV12-4 and TRBJ1-2; D is undetermined. This CDR3 is 14 amino acids long. The V and J ends lost 7 bases and 0 bases respectively, with 12 bases between them.

This clonotype was counted between two and nine times. This CDR3 reads CASSFRGPYGYTF. DNA of the CDR3: TGTGCCAGCAGTTTCCGGGGTCCCTATGGCTACACCTTC. This chain joins TRBV27 and TRBJ1-2; unclear D gene. V was pared by 3 bases and J by 4 bases, with 9 bases between. The CDR3 runs 13 residues. CDR1 is MNHEY, CDR2 SMNVEV, per germline (reference sequence).

This clonotype was counted ten times or more. This sequence joins TRBV6-4 and TRBJ2-7; 9 bases map to TRBD1. The CDR3 is made up of 20 amino acids. CDR1 and CDR2 from the germline V gene are MRHNA and SNTAGT. Trimming cost V 7 bases and J 2 bases; bases outside gene matches: 24. CDR3 region: CASKEFPPNVGQGSTYEQYV. CDR3 DNA sequence: TGTGCCAGCAAGGAGTTCCCTCCGAACGTGGGACAGGGAAGTACCTACGAGCAGTACGTC.

There are many counts of this clonotype. The chain employs TRBV19 and TRBJ2-5; D may be TRBD1 (6 bases). V lost 2 bases and J lost 0, with 10 bases in between. This CDR3 contains 15 residues. The germline V gene encodes CDR1 LNHDA and CDR2 SQIVND (reference sequence). The DNA for the CDR3 is TGTGCCAGTAGTATAACAGGGCTGTACCAAGAGACCCAGTACTTC. It is translated as CASSITGLYQETQYF.

This clonotype was counted many times. The chain employs TRBV7-6 and TRBJ2-5, with D perhaps matching TRBD1 or TRBD2 (6 bases each). CDR3 length equals 14 residues. CDR1 and CDR2 (germline): SGHVS, FNYEAQ. Trimming took off 0 bases at V and 3 bases at J, with 8 bases between the two ends. For the CDR3, the DNA is TGTGCCAGCAGCTTAGCGGGGGGCGAAGAGACCCAGTACTTC. This codes for CASSLAGGEETQYF.

This clonotype was seen repeatedly, ten times or more. The rearrangement joins TRBV12-3 or TRBV12-4 to TRBJ2-5; weak D call: TRBD2 (5 bases). CDR3 length: 13 residues. Trimming shortened V by 6 bases and J by 1 base, and 9 bases separated the two germline ends. The CDR3 sequence is CASSRGAQETQYF. CDR3 DNA sequence: TGTGCCAGCAGCCGGGGAGCCCAAGAGACCCAGTACTTC.

The chain links TRBV14 to TRBJ1-1; TRBD1 is a possible D gene (5 bases). The germline V and J ends were trimmed by 6 bases and 1 base, with 15 bases remaining between them. The germline gives CDR1 SGHDN, CDR2 FVKESK. The CDR3 contains 15 residues. Here the CDR3 DNA reads TGTGCCAGCAGTCCAAGACAGTTGTCGAACACTGAAGCTTTCTTT. Protein product: CASSPRQLSNTEAFF.

This clonotype appeared a few times. V and J are TRBV4-3 and TRBJ2-1; TRBD1 matches at 7 bases. The CDR3 is made up of 15 amino acids. After removal of 3 bases from V and 0 bases from J, the junction contained 2 bases not matched to a gene. The germline CDR1 and CDR2 sequences are LGHNA and YSLEER. The CDR3: CASSQQGDSYNEQFF. The CDR3 region has the DNA TGCGCCAGCAGCCAGCAGGGGGACTCCTACAATGAGCAGTTCTTC.

As for this clonotype: A clone one base away is much larger, so this may be a read error. The DNA of the CDR3 is TGTGCCAACTCACCCGTTGCTGACATTCAGTACTTC. Amino acid sequence: CANSPVADIQYF. J is TRBJ2-4 and V is TRBV18; D is unclear. The CDR3 is made up of 12 amino acids. Germline V gives CDR1 KGHSH, CDR2 LQKENI.